One and the same sample provided the 18 T cell receptor beta chains below, sequenced in a study of shared clonotypes between healthy human individuals (dated by TCRdb to about 2020). Receptors were amplified or captured by the immunoSEQ multiplex PCR assay. TCRdb re-hosts the immuneACCESS table, in-frame sequences only. Its copies lack some clones; in the studies checked, an unresolved V gene accounts for under half of them, and the cause for the rest is not known. The sample yields roughly 480,000 clones; 70% to 80% were counted once. Together, the top ten hold approximately 12% of the sample. The specimen sequenced was PBMCs. These receptors were taken from a woman aged 40 to 50 in good health. Some clones in this sample may be carry-over from other donors' samples.

This rearrangement joins TRBV9 to TRBJ1-1, with 8 nucleotides matching TRBD1. The CDR3 extends over 14 amino acids. J lost 3 bases, V lost 4 bases, and 5 bases had no gene match. The germline V gene has CDR1 SGDLS and CDR2 YYNGEE. The CDR3 nucleotides read TGTGCCAGCAGCCCTACAGGGGGGGACACTGAAGCTTTCTTT. Translated, it gives CASSPTGGDTEAFF.

The V call is TRBV7-9, the J call TRBJ1-1; no reliable D call. The CDR3 length is 13 residues. Germline CDR1 and CDR2: SEHNR and FQNEAQ (reference sequence). With 7 bases removed from V and 5 bases from J, the gap between germline ends came to 14 bases. CDR3 nucleotide sequence: TGTGCCAGCACCGACTCGGGGAGGACTGAAGCTTTCTTT. Translation: CASTDSGRTEAFF.

This clone has a handful of counts. The genes are TRBV7-9 and TRBJ1-3, with no clear D. The ends were cut back, 4 bases at V and 0 bases at J, with 7 bases in the middle. Per the germline V gene, CDR1 is SEHNR and CDR2 is FQNEAQ (reference sequence). The CDR3 is 14 amino acids. CDR3 nucleotides: TGTGCCAGCAGCTCCGCGGCCTCTGGAAACACCATATATTTT. It yields the protein CASSSAASGNTIYF. Filled out from reference TRBV7-9 and TRBJ1-3, the complete variable domain reads DTGVSQNPRHKITKRGQNVTFRCDPISEHNRLYWYRQTLGQGPEFLTYFQNEAQLEKSRLLSDRFSAERPKGSFSTLEIQRTEQGDSAMYLCASSSAASGNTIYFGEGSWLTVV.

In its sample, this clone was seen a few times. The chain carries TRBV2 and TRBJ1-4, with unresolved D. The CDR3 runs to 14 residues. Germline-derived CDR1 and CDR2 are SNHLY and FYNNEI. Between the trimmed V and J ends, which lost 4 bases and 0 bases, there was a span of 6 bases. The CDR3 region has the DNA TGTGCCAGCAGTGCAGTAGCAACTAATGAAAAACTGTTTTTT. Its protein product is CASSAVATNEKLFF.

This chain links TRBV19 with TRBJ2-7; 8 nucleotides align to TRBD2. CDR3 length: 14 amino acids. The J segment lost 2 bases and the V segment lost 7 bases, leaving 7 bases of the junction unmatched. Germline V gene sequence: CDR1 LNHDA, CDR2 SQIVND (reference sequence). Here the CDR3 DNA reads TGTGCCAGTAATGACGGGAGGGGTCCCTACGAGCAGTACTTC. Residues: CASNDGRGPYEQYF.

In DNA, the CDR3 is TGTGCCAGCAGCCAACCCTTAGCGGGAGGAGCAGATACGCAGTATTTT. Amino acid sequence: CASSQPLAGGADTQYF. The chain joins TRBV5-6 to TRBJ2-3; 10 bases are shared with TRBD2. Trimming cost V 4 bases and J 4 bases; bases outside gene matches: 9. This CDR3 region has 16 residues. CDR1 and CDR2 from the germline V gene are SGHDT and YYEEEE.

The chain employs TRBV7-9 and TRBJ2-1; D gene ambiguous. The CDR3 sequence is 11 residues long. Trimming left V 2 bases short and J 15 bases short, with 11 bases between. Germline assignment: CDR1 SEHNR and CDR2 FQNEAQ (reference sequence). CDR3 residues: CASSLPGHLFF. CDR3 in DNA: TGTGCCAGCAGCTTACCGGGCCACCTGTTCTTC.

The genes are TRBV21-1 and TRBJ1-1; TRBD1, the table's D call, lacks a check against the DNA. TRBV21-1 is a known pseudogene. The CDR3 extends over 16 amino acids. The CDR3 sequence is CASRLPGSSGGTEAFF. CDR3 DNA sequence: TGTGCCAGCAGACTCCCTGGATCGTCAGGGGGCACTGAAGCTTTCTTT.

The chain couples TRBV25-1 to TRBJ1-3, with a tentative D call TRBD1 (5 bases). There are 15 residues in the CDR3. Trimming removed 3 bases at V and 4 bases at J, with 13 bases between. Germline-derived CDR1 and CDR2 are MGHDK and SYGVNS. This chain's CDR3 is CASSDFGGLGNTIYF. The CDR3 DNA is TGTGCCAGCAGTGATTTTGGGGGACTCGGAAACACCATATATTTT.

V usage is TRBV6-5 and J usage is TRBJ1-5; D gene unclear. The CDR3 length is 14 residues. CDR1 is MNHEY, CDR2 SVGAGI, per germline. V was trimmed by 0 bases and J by 5 bases, leaving 8 bases between them. The CDR3 coding sequence is TGTGCCAGCAGTTACTCCTTGAGGGATCAGCCCCAGCATTTT. Its protein product is CASSYSLRDQPQHF.

CDR3 coding DNA: TGTGCCGCCAGGGACAGGGATGGCTACACCTTC. This encodes CAARDRDGYTF. The rearrangement links TRBV28 to TRBJ1-2, with 9 bases fitting TRBD1. CDR3 size: 11 residues. Trimming removed 11 bases from V and 6 bases from J; junction bases left unmatched: 4. CDR1 and CDR2 (germline): MDHEN, SYDVKM.

This clone showed up just a few times. The V call is TRBV6-1, the J call TRBJ1-1; the D is unclear. V lost 10 bases and J lost 1, with 16 bases in between. Germline CDR1 and CDR2: MNHNS and SASEGT. CDR3 size: 14 residues. The CDR3 coding sequence is TGTGCCATCCCACCCCAACTCCCGAACACTGAAGCTTTCTTT. Translated: CAIPPQLPNTEAFF.

This clone was counted once. The V and J genes are TRBV7-9 and TRBJ2-5; D is undetermined. This CDR3 has 12 residues. Germline V gene lookup returns CDR1 SEHNR and CDR2 FQNEAQ (reference sequence). Trimming cost V 3 bases and J 2 bases, with 4 bases left between them. This chain's CDR3 is CASSFRQETQYF. In nucleotides, the CDR3 is TGTGCCAGCAGCTTTAGACAAGAGACCCAGTACTTC.

The gene calls are TRBV7-2 and TRBJ2-5, with 10 bases matching TRBD2. CDR1 SGHTA and CDR2 FQGNSA come from the germline V gene. The V segment lost 1 base and the J segment 6 bases; nucleotides outside the gene matches: 8. The CDR3 is made up of 16 amino acids. The CDR3 DNA sequence: TGTGCCAGCAGCTTAGTCACAGCGGGAGGGCTGAAGACCCAGTACTTC. It translates to CASSLVTAGGLKTQYF.

The chain employs TRBV29-1 and TRBJ2-2, with 7 nucleotides matching TRBD2. This CDR3 comprises 15 residues. The V segment lost 4 bases and the J segment 1 base; nucleotides outside the gene matches: 6. CDR1 and CDR2 from the germline V gene are SQVTM and ANQGSEA. In DNA form, the CDR3 reads TGCAGCGTTGCACCGGGACTACAGAACACCGGGGAGCTGTTTTTT. Its protein is CSVAPGLQNTGELFF.

Concerning this clone: Different DNA sequences within this sample yield the same CDR3. The rearrangement links TRBV7-9 to TRBJ1-1; D unresolved. The germline V and J ends were trimmed by 0 bases and 1 base, with 3 bases remaining between them. Germline V gene sequence: CDR1 SEHNR, CDR2 FQNEAQ (reference sequence). CDR3 length: 13 amino acids. CDR3: CASSLAGNTEAFF. The CDR3, as DNA: TGTGCCAGCAGCTTAGCAGGGAACACTGAAGCTTTCTTT.

The J gene is TRBJ2-7, the V gene TRBV5-4, with 8 bases matching TRBD1. CDR3 length: 15 residues. Germline CDR1 and CDR2: SGHNT and YYREEE (reference sequence). With 4 bases clipped from V and 3 bases from J, the junction kept 9 bases outside the gene matches. The DNA for the CDR3 is TGTGCCAGCAGCGCCCCGACAGGGGCGGACTACGAGCAGTACTTC. The encoded protein is CASSAPTGADYEQYF.

V usage is TRBV5-4 and J usage is TRBJ2-2; D is unresolved. In germline, CDR1 is SGHNT, CDR2 YYREEE (reference sequence). The ends were cut back, 1 base at V and 0 bases at J, with 4 bases in the middle. This CDR3 comprises 14 residues. The CDR3 bases are TGTGCCAGCAGCTTGAAGCCGAACACCGGGGAGCTGTTTTTT. This translates into CASSLKPNTGELFF.